This TCR beta chain came from a study of T cells in Graves' hyperthyroidism and ophthalmopathy. Findings and limits, study-wide: Most clonotypes expanded in thyroid above 0.001 were likewise present in blood. The model anticipated ophthalmopathy a median approximately 6.5 months pre-onset.

This clonotype was seen repeatedly, ten times or more. Its target is unknown. RNA transcripts provided the source from which TCR beta CDR3 regions were amplified. An initial round of RT-PCR targeting the TCR CDR3 relied on the HTBI primer set. TCRdb re-derived calls from the multiplex PCR reads in MiXCR, one entry per CDR3 protein. The sample yields a few hundred thousand distinct CDR3 sequences, under 60% seen once. The V end lost 5 bases, the J end lost 5 bases, and 12 bases lay between the germline ends. The germline V gene has CDR1 MGHDK and CDR2 SYGVNS. The CDR3 contains 13 residues. Patients counted as stable if ophthalmopathy did not develop within 18 months. Hyperthyroidism had been newly diagnosed in patients aged 18 to 65, and its duration was under 2 months.

Sequencing was performed on peripheral blood or thyroid tissue (not recorded which). The TCR originated in a woman under 30 with Graves' hyperthyroidism. The V gene is TRBV25-1, the J gene TRBJ1-1; D possibly corresponds to TRBD1 (6 bases). CDR3 sequence (DNA): TGTGCCAGCAGTCGGACAGTGGGAACTGAAGCTTTCTTT. This translates into CASSRTVGTEAFF.